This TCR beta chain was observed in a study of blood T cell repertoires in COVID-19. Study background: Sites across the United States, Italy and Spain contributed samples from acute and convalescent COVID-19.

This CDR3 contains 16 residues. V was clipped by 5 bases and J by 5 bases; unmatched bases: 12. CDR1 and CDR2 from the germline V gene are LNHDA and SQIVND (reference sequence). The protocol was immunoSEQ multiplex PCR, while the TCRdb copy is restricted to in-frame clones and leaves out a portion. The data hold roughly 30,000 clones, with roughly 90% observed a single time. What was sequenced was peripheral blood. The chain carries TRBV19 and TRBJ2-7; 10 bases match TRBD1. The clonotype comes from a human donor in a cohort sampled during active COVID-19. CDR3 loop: CASSLDRTGGSHEQYF. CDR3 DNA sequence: TGTGCCAGTAGTTTGGACCGGACAGGGGGGAGCCACGAGCAGTACTTC.